This T cell receptor beta chain came from a study of blood T cell repertoires in COVID-19. Turning to the study itself: Donors in the United States, Italy and Spain gave samples during acute or convalescent COVID-19. Nucleic acid was either cDNA or gDNA, and it came from T cells, B-cell-depleted T cells, or PBMCs.

In the original analysis: Scientists estimated how many nucleated cells there were by amplifying reference gene primers. Sequenced by immunoSEQ multiplex PCR; TCRdb stores in-frame clones only, minus some. The DNA gave D and trimming, while V, J and clone size come from that table. Of fewer than 150,000 clones listed, 78% are singletons. Germline CDR1 and CDR2: MRHNA and SNTAGT. V dropped 6 bases and J dropped 7; count of bases not matched to a gene: 6. There are 13 residues in the CDR3. This TCR came from a man in his 70s with acute or convalescent COVID-19. The sample consisted of peripheral blood. The chain has TRBV6-4 and TRBJ1-2; 9 bases match TRBD1. CDR3 region: CASRGGQGTGYTF. The DNA of the CDR3 is TGTGCCAGCAGGGGAGGACAGGGGACTGGCTACACCTTC.